One and the same sample provided the 24 T cell receptor beta chains below, sequenced in a study of CD8 T cells in Susac syndrome. With random hexamers, roughly 0.5 to 1 ug RNA was reverse transcribed. TCRdb passed the immunoSEQ multiplex PCR reads through MiXCR, listing each CDR3 protein once. The sample lists about 200,000 distinct CDR3 sequences; roughly 94% were seen once. The sample was CD4+ T cells from PBMCs. These TCRs come from a human donor in good health.

The J gene is TRBJ1-5, the V gene TRBV28; D uncertain. Trimming cost V 5 bases and J 11 bases, with 16 bases left between them. There are 13 residues in the CDR3. CDR1 MDHEN and CDR2 SYDVKM come from the germline V gene. CDR3: CASSTGSPVAQHF. CDR3 coding DNA: TGTGCCAGCAGTACCGGGAGCCCCGTGGCCCAGCATTTT. Full variable domain (missing parts from reference TRBV28 and TRBJ1-5): DVKVTQSSRYLVKRTGEKVFLECVQDMDHENMFWYRQDPGLGLRLIYFSYDVKMKEKGDIPEGYSVSREKKERFSLILESASTNQTSMYLCASSTGSPVAQHFGDGTRLSIL.

CDR3 sequence: CAWSVGQETQYF. DNA of the CDR3: TGTGCCTGGAGTGTCGGCCAAGAGACCCAGTACTTC. The V and J genes are TRBV30 and TRBJ2-5; no firm D call. The CDR3 extends over 12 amino acids. Germline values: CDR1 GTSNPN, CDR2 SVGIG (reference sequence). V shed 0 bases and J shed 1 base, with 3 bases lying between them.

The chain joins TRBV25-1 to TRBJ1-4; D is unresolved. V shed 0 bases and J shed 0 bases, with 8 bases lying between them. The CDR3 has 16 amino acids. The V gene's germline CDR1 is MGHDK and CDR2 SYGVNS. CDR3 sequence: CASSEYDQSTNEKLFF. CDR3 nucleotide sequence: TGTGCCAGCAGTGAATACGACCAGTCAACTAATGAAAAACTGTTTTTT.

This clonotype has just one count. The chain has TRBV28 and TRBJ1-5; 8 bases are shared with TRBD1. With 8 bases clipped from V and 5 bases from J, the junction kept 5 bases outside the gene matches. Germline lookup yields CDR1 MDHEN and CDR2 SYDVKM. This CDR3 region has 13 residues. As DNA, the CDR3 is TGTGCCAGCCTCGGGACAGGCTATCAGCCCCAGCATTTT. It specifies CASLGTGYQPQHF.

The gene calls are TRBV27 and TRBJ2-7, with a possible D match to TRBD1 (6 bases). V was cut by 2 bases and J by 4 bases, with 12 bases left in between. The CDR3 is 14 amino acids. Germline V gives CDR1 MNHEY, CDR2 SMNVEV (reference sequence). CDR3 DNA sequence: TGTGCCAGCAGTTTAAACAGGGCGGTATACGAGCAGTACTTC. It yields the protein CASSLNRAVYEQYF.

V usage is TRBV7-8 and J usage is TRBJ1-5; D gene uncertain. Germline V CDR1 and CDR2: SGHVS, FQNEAQ. The CDR3 extends over 16 amino acids. Trimming took off 5 bases at V and 0 bases at J, with 14 bases between the two ends. As DNA, the CDR3 is TGTGCCAGCAGCCCCGAGGGTTTCCTTAGCAATCAGCCCCAGCATTTT. Its protein product is CASSPEGFLSNQPQHF. Full variable domain (remainder filled in from reference TRBV7-8 and TRBJ1-5): GAGVSQSPRYKVAKRGQDVALRCDPISGHVSLFWYQQALGQGPEFLTYFQNEAQLDKSGLPSDRFFAERPEGSVSTLKIQRTQQEDSAVYLCASSPEGFLSNQPQHFGDGTRLSIL.

The chain joins TRBV27 to TRBJ1-1; D not resolved. Germline V gene sequence: CDR1 MNHEY, CDR2 SMNVEV (reference sequence). The length of the CDR3 is 9 residues. Trimming took off 11 bases at V and 1 base at J, with 2 bases between the two ends. This chain's CDR3 is CAGNTEAFF. The CDR3 DNA reads as TGTGCCGGGAACACTGAAGCTTTCTTT.

In regard to this clonotype: An end of the junction does not agree with germline; a read error may underlie this. The V gene is TRBV5-4, the J gene TRBJ1-1; D might be TRBD1 (6 bases). Germline V gives CDR1 SGHNT, CDR2 YYREEE (reference sequence). The CDR3 contains 14 residues. The CDR3 is CASSQGRGFSEAFF. The CDR3 DNA reads TGCGCCAGCAGCCAAGGCAGGGGCTTCTCTGAAGCTTTCTTT.

The chain joins TRBV15 to TRBJ2-1; 9 positions match TRBD2. Germline V gene lookup returns CDR1 LNHNV and CDR2 YYDKDF (reference sequence). CDR3 size: 15 residues. V was pared by 9 bases and J by 4 bases, with 10 bases of the junction left unmatched. The CDR3 spells CATRRDSGGYNEQFF. The DNA for the CDR3 is TGTGCCACGCGAAGGGATAGCGGGGGATACAATGAGCAGTTCTTC.

The chain joins TRBV14 to TRBJ1-2, with D unresolved. The CDR3 loop spans 13 amino acids. In germline, CDR1 is SGHDN, CDR2 FVKESK. V lost 1 base to trimming and J lost 7 bases, with 10 bases between them. The CDR3 spells CASSQGPRLGYTF. The CDR3 DNA reads as TGTGCCAGCAGCCAAGGTCCCCGTCTTGGCTACACCTTC.

The J gene is TRBJ2-7, the V gene TRBV7-9; a weak D match, TRBD2 (6 bases). With 5 bases removed from V and 3 bases from J, the gap between germline ends came to 14 bases. The CDR3 is 14 amino acids. In germline, CDR1 is SEHNR, CDR2 FQNEAQ (reference sequence). CDR3: CASSLPGTLYEQYV. CDR3 bases: TGTGCCAGCAGCCTCCCCGGGACTCTCTACGAGCAGTACGTC.

The V gene is TRBV12-3 or TRBV12-4, the J gene TRBJ1-1; unclear D gene. V lost 6 bases, J lost 1 base, and 9 bases lay in between. The CDR3 contains 13 residues. CDR3 in DNA: TGTGCCAGCAGGAAGGGTTCGAACACTGAAGCTTTCTTT. It yields the protein CASRKGSNTEAFF.

This rearrangement joins TRBV9 to TRBJ1-3, with 7 positions matching TRBD1. V shed 3 bases, J shed 1 base, and the junction held 7 bases outside the gene matches. This CDR3 comprises 16 residues. Germline V gene lookup returns CDR1 SGDLS and CDR2 YYNGEE. The CDR3 nucleotides read TGTGCCAGCAGCGCCGAGACAGGGCCATCTGGAAACACCATATATTTT. It translates to CASSAETGPSGNTIYF.

The chain combines TRBV12-3 or TRBV12-4 with TRBJ2-5; the D is unclear. V shed 3 bases and J shed 8 bases, with 10 bases lying between them. This CDR3 contains 12 residues. The CDR3 here is CASSFADSTQYF. DNA of the CDR3: TGTGCCAGCAGTTTCGCCGACTCAACCCAGTACTTC.

The J gene is TRBJ1-1, the V gene TRBV3-1; D gene uncertain. The CDR3 extends over 13 amino acids. The ends were cut back, 5 bases at V and 8 bases at J, with 15 bases in the middle. Looked up from germline, CDR1 is LGHDT and CDR2 is YNNKEL (reference sequence). The CDR3 nucleotides read TGTGCCAGCAGCAGTTTGGTCGCAGCAGAAGCTTTCTTT. It is translated as CASSSLVAAEAFF.

The chain couples TRBV20-1 to TRBJ1-2; D is unclear. This CDR3 region has 13 residues. Germline loops: CDR1 DFQATT, CDR2 SNEGSKA (reference sequence). V was shortened by 0 bases and J by 3 bases, with 8 bases between the two germline ends. The chain's CDR3 is CSARDQLHYGYTF. The DNA of the CDR3 is TGCAGTGCTAGAGATCAGCTCCACTATGGCTACACCTTC.

The chain employs TRBV30 and TRBJ2-5; D possibly corresponds to TRBD2 (5 bases). The V end was cut by 5 bases, the J end by 1 base, with 14 bases between. CDR1 is GTSNPN, CDR2 SVGIG, per germline (reference sequence). The CDR3 has 14 amino acids. The CDR3 here is CAWSRERFQETQYF. The CDR3 nucleotides are TGTGCCTGGTCTCGAGAGCGGTTCCAAGAGACCCAGTACTTC. Using reference TRBV30 and TRBJ2-5 for the parts outside the CDR3, the full variable domain is SQTIHQWPATLVQPVGSPLSLECTVEGTSNPNLYWYRQAAGRGLQLLFYSVGIGQISSEVPQNLSASRPQDRQFILSSKKLLLSDSGFYLCAWSRERFQETQYFGPGTRLLVL.

This chain joins TRBV9 and TRBJ1-1, with D hard to call. Looked up from germline, CDR1 is SGDLS and CDR2 is YYNGEE. This CDR3 region has 14 residues. Trimming pared 3 bases from V and 1 base from J, leaving 10 bases between. The DNA for the CDR3 is TGTGCCAGCAGCGCTCCGACCGGGAACACTGAAGCTTTCTTT. Translating it yields CASSAPTGNTEAFF.

In DNA, the CDR3 is TGTGCCACCAGCAGAGATTTACAGGGGGCCTACGAGCAGTACGTC. Translation: CATSRDLQGAYEQYV. V is TRBV15 and J is TRBJ2-7; 8 nucleotides agree with TRBD1. The CDR3 totals 15 residues. V lost 0 bases and J lost 2; bases outside the gene matches: 3. Germline CDR1 and CDR2: LNHNV and YYDKDF (reference sequence).

V usage is TRBV15 and J usage is TRBJ2-7, with D uncertain. This CDR3 contains 14 residues. V shed 5 bases and J shed 1 base, with 12 bases lying between them. Looked up from germline, CDR1 is LNHNV and CDR2 is YYDKDF (reference sequence). DNA for the CDR3: TGTGCCACCAGCGGAACCTGGGGTTCCTACGAGCAGTACTTC. Its protein is CATSGTWGSYEQYF. Full variable domain (rest looked up from reference TRBV15 and TRBJ2-7): DAMVIQNPRYQVTQFGKPVTLSCSQTLNHNVMYWYQQKSSQAPKLLFHYYDKDFNNEADTPDNFQSRRPNTSFCFLDIRSPGLGDTAMYLCATSGTWGSYEQYFGPGTRLTVT.

The chain recombines TRBV19 with TRBJ2-6; D remains unclear. The CDR3 consists of 14 residues. Deletions cut 5 bases from V and 2 bases from J, with 7 bases between. Germline CDR1 is LNHDA and CDR2 is SQIVND (reference sequence). The CDR3 DNA reads as TGTGCCAGTAGTCCAGGTGCTGGGGCCAACGTCCTGACTTTC. Translation gives CASSPGAGANVLTF.

The chain links TRBV6-5 to TRBJ2-7; D uncertain. V was cut by 6 bases and J by 1 base, with 13 bases left in between. The length of the CDR3 is 14 residues. From germline, CDR1 is MNHEY and CDR2 SVGAGI. CDR3 in DNA: TGTGCCAGCAGGCCAACGGGTCAGTCCTACGAGCAGTACTTC. Protein product: CASRPTGQSYEQYF.

The J gene is TRBJ1-5, the V gene TRBV18; D is undetermined. The CDR3 loop spans 13 amino acids. CDR1 is KGHSH, CDR2 LQKENI, per germline. Trimming stripped 8 bases from V and 2 bases from J, with 10 bases between. CDR3 loop: CASRPWRNQPQHF. The CDR3 DNA reads TGTGCCAGCCGCCCCTGGCGCAATCAGCCCCAGCATTTT.

The chain has TRBV7-8 and TRBJ1-5; D possibly corresponds to TRBD1 (5 bases). Trimming stripped 4 bases from V and 2 bases from J, with 12 bases between. Germline assignment: CDR1 SGHVS and CDR2 FQNEAQ. The CDR3 has 15 residues. CDR3 loop: CASSSGRTGNQPQHF. CDR3 nucleotide sequence: TGTGCCAGCAGCTCGGGACGTACAGGCAATCAGCCCCAGCATTTT. Filled out from reference TRBV7-8 and TRBJ1-5, the complete variable domain reads GAGVSQSPRYKVAKRGQDVALRCDPISGHVSLFWYQQALGQGPEFLTYFQNEAQLDKSGLPSDRFFAERPEGSVSTLKIQRTQQEDSAVYLCASSSGRTGNQPQHFGDGTRLSIL.